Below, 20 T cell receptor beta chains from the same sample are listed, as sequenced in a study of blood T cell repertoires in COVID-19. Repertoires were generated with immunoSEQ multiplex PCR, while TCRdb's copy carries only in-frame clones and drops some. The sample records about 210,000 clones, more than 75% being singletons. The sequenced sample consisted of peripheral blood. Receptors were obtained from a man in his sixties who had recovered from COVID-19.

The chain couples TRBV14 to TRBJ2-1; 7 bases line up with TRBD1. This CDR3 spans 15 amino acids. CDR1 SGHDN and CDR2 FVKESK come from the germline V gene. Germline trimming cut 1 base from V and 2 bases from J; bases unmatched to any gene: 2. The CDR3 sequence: CASSQGQGAYNEQFF. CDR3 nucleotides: TGTGCCAGCAGCCAAGGCCAGGGGGCCTACAATGAGCAGTTCTTC.

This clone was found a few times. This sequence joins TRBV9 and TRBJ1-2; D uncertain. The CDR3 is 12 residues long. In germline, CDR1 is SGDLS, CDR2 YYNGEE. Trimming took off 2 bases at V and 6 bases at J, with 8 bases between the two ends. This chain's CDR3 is CASSVDPDGYTF. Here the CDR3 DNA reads TGTGCCAGCAGCGTCGATCCGGATGGCTACACCTTC.

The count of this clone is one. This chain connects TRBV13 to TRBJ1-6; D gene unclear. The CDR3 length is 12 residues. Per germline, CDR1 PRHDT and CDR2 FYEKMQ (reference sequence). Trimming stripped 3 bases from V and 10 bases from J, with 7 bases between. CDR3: CASSFRESPLHF. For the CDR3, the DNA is TGTGCCAGCAGCTTTAGAGAGTCACCCCTCCACTTT.

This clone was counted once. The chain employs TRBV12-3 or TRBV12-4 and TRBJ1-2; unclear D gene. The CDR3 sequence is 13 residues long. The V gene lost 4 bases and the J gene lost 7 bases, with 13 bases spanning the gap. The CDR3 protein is CASSSYDIPGYTF. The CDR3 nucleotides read TGTGCCAGCAGTTCCTATGACATTCCTGGCTACACCTTC.

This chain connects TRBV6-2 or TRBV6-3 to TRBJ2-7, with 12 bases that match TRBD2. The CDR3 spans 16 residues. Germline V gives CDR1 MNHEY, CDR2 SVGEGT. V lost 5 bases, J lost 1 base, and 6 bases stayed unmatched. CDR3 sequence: CASSSPGLAGSYEQYF. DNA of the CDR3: TGTGCCAGCAGTAGCCCCGGACTAGCGGGGTCCTACGAGCAGTACTTC.

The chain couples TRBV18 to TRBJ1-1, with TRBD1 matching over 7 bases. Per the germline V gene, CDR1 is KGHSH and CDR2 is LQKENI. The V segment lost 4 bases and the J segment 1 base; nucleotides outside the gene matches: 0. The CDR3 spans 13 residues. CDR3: CASSRDRNTEAFF. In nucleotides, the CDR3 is TGTGCCAGCTCACGGGACAGGAACACTGAAGCTTTCTTT.

Here the CDR3 DNA reads TGTGCCTGGGGACTAGGGGTTGAAAAACTGTTTTTT. Amino acid sequence: CAWGLGVEKLFF. The chain recombines TRBV30 with TRBJ1-4; possibly TRBD1 for D (5 bases). The CDR3 is 12 residues long. V lost 5 bases and J 7 bases, leaving 11 bases between the germline ends. CDR1 is GTSNPN and CDR2 is SVGIG in the germline V gene (reference sequence).

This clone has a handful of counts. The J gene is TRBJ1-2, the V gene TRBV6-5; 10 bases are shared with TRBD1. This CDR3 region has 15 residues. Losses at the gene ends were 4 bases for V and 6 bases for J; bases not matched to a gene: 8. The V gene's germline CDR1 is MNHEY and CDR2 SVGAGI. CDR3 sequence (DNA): TGTGCCAGCAGTTCTAAGACAGGGGGCGCCGATGGCTACACCTTC. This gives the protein CASSSKTGGADGYTF.

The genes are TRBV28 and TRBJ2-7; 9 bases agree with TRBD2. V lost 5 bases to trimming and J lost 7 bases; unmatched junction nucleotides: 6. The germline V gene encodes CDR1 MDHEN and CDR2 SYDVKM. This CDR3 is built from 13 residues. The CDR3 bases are TGTGCCAGCAGTGCCGCGGGGGGGCTTGAGCAGTACTTC. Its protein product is CASSAAGGLEQYF.

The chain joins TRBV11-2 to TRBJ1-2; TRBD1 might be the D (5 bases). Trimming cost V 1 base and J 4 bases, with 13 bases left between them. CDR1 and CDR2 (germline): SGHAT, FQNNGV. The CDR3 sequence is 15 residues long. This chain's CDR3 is CASSLGRGLGYGYTF. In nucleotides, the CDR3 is TGTGCCAGCAGCTTAGGAAGGGGCCTTGGCTATGGCTACACCTTC.

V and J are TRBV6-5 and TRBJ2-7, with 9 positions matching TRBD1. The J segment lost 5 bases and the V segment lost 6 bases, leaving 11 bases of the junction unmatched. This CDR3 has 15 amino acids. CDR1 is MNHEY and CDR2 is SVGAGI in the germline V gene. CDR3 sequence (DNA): TGTGCCAGCAGCGAGCGGACAGGGGAGTTCGACGAGCAGTACTTC. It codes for CASSERTGEFDEQYF.

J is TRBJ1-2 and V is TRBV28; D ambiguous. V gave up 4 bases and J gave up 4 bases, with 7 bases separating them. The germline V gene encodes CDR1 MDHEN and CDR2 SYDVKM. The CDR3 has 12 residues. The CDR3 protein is CASSYVLYGYTF. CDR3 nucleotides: TGTGCCAGCAGTTACGTACTCTATGGCTACACCTTC.

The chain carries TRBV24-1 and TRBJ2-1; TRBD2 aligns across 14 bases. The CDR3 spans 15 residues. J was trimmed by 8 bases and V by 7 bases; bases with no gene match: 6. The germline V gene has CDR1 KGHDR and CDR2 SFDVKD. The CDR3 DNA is TGTGCCACCAGATCCCCGGGACTAGCGGGAGATGAGCAGTTCTTC. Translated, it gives CATRSPGLAGDEQFF.

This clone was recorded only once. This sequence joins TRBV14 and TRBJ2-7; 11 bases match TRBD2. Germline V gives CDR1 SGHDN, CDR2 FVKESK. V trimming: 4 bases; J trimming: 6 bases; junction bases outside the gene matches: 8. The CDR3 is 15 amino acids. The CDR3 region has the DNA TGTGCCAGCAGCCTTGTAGCGGGAGGGCCATCCGAGCAGTACTTC. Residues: CASSLVAGGPSEQYF.

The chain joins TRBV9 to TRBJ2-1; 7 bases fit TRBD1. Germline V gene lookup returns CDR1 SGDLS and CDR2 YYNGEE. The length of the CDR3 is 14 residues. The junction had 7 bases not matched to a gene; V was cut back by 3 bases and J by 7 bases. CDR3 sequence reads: CASSEQTGRNEQFF. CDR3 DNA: TGTGCCAGCAGCGAACAGACAGGGCGGAATGAGCAGTTCTTC.

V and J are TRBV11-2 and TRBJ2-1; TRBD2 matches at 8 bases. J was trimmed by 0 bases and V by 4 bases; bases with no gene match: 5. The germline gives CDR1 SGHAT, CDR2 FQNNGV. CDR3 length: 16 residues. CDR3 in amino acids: CASSSSGTSSYNEQFF. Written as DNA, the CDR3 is TGTGCCAGCAGCTCTTCCGGGACTAGCTCCTACAATGAGCAGTTCTTC.

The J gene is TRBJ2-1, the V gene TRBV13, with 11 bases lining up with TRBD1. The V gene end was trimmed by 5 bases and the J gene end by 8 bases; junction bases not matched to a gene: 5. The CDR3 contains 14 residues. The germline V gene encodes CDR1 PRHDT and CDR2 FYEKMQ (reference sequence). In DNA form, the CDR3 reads TGTGCCAGCAGCCGGACAGGGGGCGGGGATGAGCAGTTCTTC. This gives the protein CASSRTGGGDEQFF.

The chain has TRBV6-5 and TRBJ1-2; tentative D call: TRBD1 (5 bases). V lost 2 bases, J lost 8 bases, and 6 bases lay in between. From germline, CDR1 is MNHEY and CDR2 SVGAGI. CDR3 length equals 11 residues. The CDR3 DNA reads TGTGCCAGCAGTTACCGGGGGGGCTACACCTTC. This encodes CASSYRGGYTF.

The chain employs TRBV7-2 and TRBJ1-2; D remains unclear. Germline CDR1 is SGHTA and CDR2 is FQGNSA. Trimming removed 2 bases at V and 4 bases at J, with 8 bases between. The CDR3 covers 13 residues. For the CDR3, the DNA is TGTGCCAGCAGCTTACGCGAGAGCTATGGCTACACCTTC. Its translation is CASSLRESYGYTF.

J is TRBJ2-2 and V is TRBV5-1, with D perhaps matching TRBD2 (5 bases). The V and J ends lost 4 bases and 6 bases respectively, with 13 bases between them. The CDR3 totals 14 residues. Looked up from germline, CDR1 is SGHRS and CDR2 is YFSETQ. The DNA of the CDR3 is TGCGCCAGCAGCGCAAGAGGAGGCCCCGGGGAGCTGTTTTTT. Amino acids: CASSARGGPGELFF.